This entry lists 11 T cell receptor beta chains sequenced from one sample in a study of blood T cell repertoires in COVID-19 (TCRdb year 2020). The method was the immunoSEQ multiplex PCR assay. The source is immuneACCESS, and TCRdb retained only in-frame sequences with V and J called. Part of the clones is not carried over; for the studies checked, unresolved V genes explain less than half of this, and the remainder is unexplained. Counted in this sample were 130,000 or so clones; 88% of them appeared once. About 2% of the sample belongs to the ten largest clones. Sequencing was performed on peripheral blood. Every receptor here comes from a man aged 65 to 79 with active COVID-19.

This rearrangement joins TRBV5-1 to TRBJ1-6, with TRBD1 as a possible D gene (5 bases). Germline CDR1 and CDR2: SGHRS and YFSETQ. Between the trimmed V and J ends, which lost 4 bases and 5 bases, there was a span of 16 bases. CDR3 length equals 16 residues. The CDR3, as DNA: TGCGCCAGCAGCAGCCAGGGTGTTGGGGATAATTCACCCCTCCACTTT. Its translation: CASSSQGVGDNSPLHF.

The gene calls are TRBV9 and TRBJ2-1; TRBD2 matches at 13 bases. The V segment lost 7 bases and the J segment 3 bases; nucleotides outside the gene matches: 4. Germline-derived CDR1 and CDR2 are SGDLS and YYNGEE. The CDR3 runs 15 residues. CDR3 coding DNA: TGTGCCAGCGGACTAGCGGGAGTTGGCTACAATGAGCAGTTCTTC. This codes for CASGLAGVGYNEQFF.

The V call is TRBV7-3, the J call TRBJ2-1, with 11 nucleotides matching TRBD1. The CDR3 has 15 residues. J lost 3 bases, V lost 5 bases, and 3 bases had no gene match. The V gene's germline CDR1 is SGHTA and CDR2 FQGTGA. DNA of the CDR3: TGTGCCAGCAGCCCCGGGACAGGGGGCTACAATGAGCAGTTCTTC. This sequence encodes CASSPGTGGYNEQFF.

V gene TRBV24-1 combines with J gene TRBJ2-1, with D possibly matching TRBD2 (6 bases). The CDR3 sequence is 17 residues long. The V end lost 3 bases, the J end lost 2 bases, and 16 bases lay between the germline ends. Germline V gene sequence: CDR1 KGHDR, CDR2 SFDVKD. The CDR3 spells CATSDPSYAGPYNEQFF. CDR3 nucleotide sequence: TGTGCCACCAGTGATCCCTCATATGCGGGGCCCTACAATGAGCAGTTCTTC.

The rearrangement links TRBV4-1 to TRBJ2-1; weak D call: TRBD1 (5 bases). V was clipped by 0 bases and J by 4 bases, with 16 bases between them. The CDR3 sequence is 17 residues long. CDR1 is MGHRA, CDR2 YSYEKL, per germline. The CDR3 spells CASSQEPRTHEYNEQFF. The CDR3 region has the DNA TGCGCCAGCAGCCAAGAACCCCGGACACACGAGTACAATGAGCAGTTCTTC.

A few counts support this clone. This CDR3 is also generated by other DNA sequences in the sample. CDR3 sequence: CASSSPNYGYTF. Written as DNA, the CDR3 is TGTGCCAGCAGTAGCCCCAACTATGGCTACACCTTC. The chain combines TRBV6-5 with TRBJ1-2; D is uncertain. CDR3 length: 12 amino acids. The V gene lost 5 bases and the J gene lost 2 bases, with 6 bases spanning the gap. The germline V gene encodes CDR1 MNHEY and CDR2 SVGAGI.

The CDR3: CASSVGQWGNQPQHF. CDR3 bases: TGTGCCAGCAGCGTAGGACAGTGGGGCAATCAGCCCCAGCATTTT. The chain uses TRBV9 and TRBJ1-5, with D possibly TRBD1 on 5 matching bases. Germline CDR1 reads SGDLS; CDR2 reads YYNGEE. The CDR3 is 15 amino acids. With 0 bases removed from V and 2 bases from J, the gap between germline ends came to 9 bases.

The V gene is TRBV18, the J gene TRBJ2-7; 10 bases agree with TRBD1. The V gene's germline CDR1 is KGHSH and CDR2 LQKENI. With V trimmed by 6 bases and J by 4 bases, 9 bases remained unmatched. The CDR3 contains 15 residues. DNA of the CDR3: TGTGCCAGCTCGCTCGCGACAGGGGGCGGTTACGAGCAGTACTTC. This codes for CASSLATGGGYEQYF.

This chain connects TRBV4-3 to TRBJ2-3; no definite D call. V was shortened by 0 bases and J by 0 bases, with 4 bases between the two germline ends. In germline, CDR1 is LGHNA, CDR2 YSLEER. The CDR3 is 14 residues long. The CDR3 reads CASSQDLSTDTQYF. DNA for the CDR3: TGCGCCAGCAGCCAAGACCTCAGCACAGATACGCAGTATTTT.

The chain recombines TRBV7-2 with TRBJ2-7; TRBD2 agrees at 9 bases. This CDR3 contains 14 residues. CDR1 and CDR2 (germline): SGHTA, FQGNSA. J lost 3 bases, V lost 3 bases, and 3 bases had no gene match. The CDR3 region is CASSLLAGVYEQYF. CDR3 DNA: TGTGCCAGCAGCTTGTTAGCGGGAGTCTACGAGCAGTACTTC. The full variable domain, its missing parts supplied by reference TRBV7-2 and TRBJ2-7, is GAGVSQSPSNKVTEKGKDVELRCDPISGHTALYWYRQSLGQGLEFLIYFQGNSAPDKSGLPSDRFSAERTGGSVSTLTIQRTQQEDSAVYLCASSLLAGVYEQYFGPGTRLTVT.

The rearrangement joins TRBV2 to TRBJ2-2; 9 positions match TRBD2. Germline CDR1 reads SNHLY; CDR2 reads FYNNEI. The CDR3 is 17 residues long. With 5 bases clipped from V and 4 bases from J, the junction kept 11 bases outside the gene matches. In nucleotides, the CDR3 is TGTGCCAGCAGTCCCCGAGCGGGAGGAAGAGGCACCGGGGAGCTGTTTTTT. Encoded protein: CASSPRAGGRGTGELFF.